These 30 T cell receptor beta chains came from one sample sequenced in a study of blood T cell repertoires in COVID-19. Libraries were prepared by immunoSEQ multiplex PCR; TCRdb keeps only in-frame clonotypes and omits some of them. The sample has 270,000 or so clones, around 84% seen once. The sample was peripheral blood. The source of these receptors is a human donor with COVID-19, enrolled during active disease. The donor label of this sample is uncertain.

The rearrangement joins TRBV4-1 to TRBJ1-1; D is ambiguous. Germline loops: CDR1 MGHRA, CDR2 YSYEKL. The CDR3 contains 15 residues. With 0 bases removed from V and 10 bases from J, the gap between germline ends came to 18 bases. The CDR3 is CASSQDSTVAGGAFF. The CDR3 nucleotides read TGCGCCAGCAGCCAAGATTCTACTGTCGCCGGCGGAGCTTTCTTT.

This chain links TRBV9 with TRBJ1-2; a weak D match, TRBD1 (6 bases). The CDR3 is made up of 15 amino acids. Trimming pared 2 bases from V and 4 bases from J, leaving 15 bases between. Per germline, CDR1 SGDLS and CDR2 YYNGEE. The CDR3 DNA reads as TGTGCCAGCAGCGTCTCGACAGGCGGGCGCTATGGCTACACCTTC. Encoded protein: CASSVSTGGRYGYTF.

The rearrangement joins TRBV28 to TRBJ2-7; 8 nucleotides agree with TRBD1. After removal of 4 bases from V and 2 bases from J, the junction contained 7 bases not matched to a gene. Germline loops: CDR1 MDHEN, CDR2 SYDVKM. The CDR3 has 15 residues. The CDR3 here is CASSYGQGIPYEQYF. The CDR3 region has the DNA TGTGCCAGCAGTTATGGACAGGGTATTCCCTACGAGCAGTACTTC.

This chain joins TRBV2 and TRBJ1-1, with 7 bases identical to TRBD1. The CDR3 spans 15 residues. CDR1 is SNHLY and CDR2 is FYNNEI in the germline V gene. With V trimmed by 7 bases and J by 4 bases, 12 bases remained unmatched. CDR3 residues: CASTSEGASGTEAFF. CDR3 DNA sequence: TGTGCCAGCACCTCTGAGGGGGCAAGCGGCACTGAAGCTTTCTTT.

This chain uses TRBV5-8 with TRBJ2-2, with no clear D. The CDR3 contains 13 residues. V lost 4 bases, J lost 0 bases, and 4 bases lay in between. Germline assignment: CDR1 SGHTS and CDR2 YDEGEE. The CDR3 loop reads CASSVANTGELFF. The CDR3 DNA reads TGTGCCAGCAGCGTCGCGAACACCGGGGAGCTGTTTTTT. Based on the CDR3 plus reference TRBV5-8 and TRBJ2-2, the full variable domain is EAGVTQSPTHLIKTRGQQATLRCSPISGHTSVYWYQQALGLGLQFLLWYDEGEERNRGNFPPRFSGRQFPNYSSELNVNALELEDSALYLCASSVANTGELFFGEGSRLTVL.

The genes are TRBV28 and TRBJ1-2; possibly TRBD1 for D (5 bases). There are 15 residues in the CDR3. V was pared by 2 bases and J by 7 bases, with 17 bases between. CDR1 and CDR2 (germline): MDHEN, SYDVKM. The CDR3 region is CASSLRSPRDRGYTF. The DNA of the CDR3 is TGTGCCAGCAGTTTAAGGTCTCCCAGGGATCGTGGCTACACCTTC.

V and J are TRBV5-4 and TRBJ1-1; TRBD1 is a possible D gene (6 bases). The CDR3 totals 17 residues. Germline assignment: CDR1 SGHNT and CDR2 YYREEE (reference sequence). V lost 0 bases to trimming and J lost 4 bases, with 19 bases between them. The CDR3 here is CASSLGIPSQGFTEAFF. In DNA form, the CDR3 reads TGTGCCAGCAGCTTGGGGATACCGTCCCAGGGGTTCACTGAAGCTTTCTTT.

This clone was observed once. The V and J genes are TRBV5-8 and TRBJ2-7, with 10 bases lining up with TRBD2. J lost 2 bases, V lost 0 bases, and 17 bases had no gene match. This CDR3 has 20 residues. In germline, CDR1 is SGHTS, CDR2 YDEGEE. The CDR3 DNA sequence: TGTGCCAGCAGCTTGGCCGGGACTAGCGAGATCTCCTTGGGCCCCTACGAGCAGTACTTC. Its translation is CASSLAGTSEISLGPYEQYF.

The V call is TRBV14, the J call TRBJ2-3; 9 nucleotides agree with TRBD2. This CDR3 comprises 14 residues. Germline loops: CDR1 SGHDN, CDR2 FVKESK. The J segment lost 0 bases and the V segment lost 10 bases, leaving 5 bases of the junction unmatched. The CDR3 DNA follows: TGTGCCACCTCCGGACTAGCGAGCACAGATACGCAGTATTTT. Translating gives CATSGLASTDTQYF.

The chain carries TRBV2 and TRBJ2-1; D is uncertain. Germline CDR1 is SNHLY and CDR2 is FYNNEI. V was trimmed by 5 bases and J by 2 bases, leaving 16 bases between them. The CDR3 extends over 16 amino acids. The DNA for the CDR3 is TGTGCCAGCAGTCCTTTACTGGGCGCAGCCTACAATGAGCAGTTCTTC. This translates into CASSPLLGAAYNEQFF.

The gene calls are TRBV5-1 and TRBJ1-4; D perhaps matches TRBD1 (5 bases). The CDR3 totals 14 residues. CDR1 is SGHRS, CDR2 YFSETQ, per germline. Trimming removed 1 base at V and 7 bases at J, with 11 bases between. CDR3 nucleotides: TGCGCCAGCAGCTTGCAAGGGGTTGGTGAAAAACTGTTTTTT. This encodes CASSLQGVGEKLFF.

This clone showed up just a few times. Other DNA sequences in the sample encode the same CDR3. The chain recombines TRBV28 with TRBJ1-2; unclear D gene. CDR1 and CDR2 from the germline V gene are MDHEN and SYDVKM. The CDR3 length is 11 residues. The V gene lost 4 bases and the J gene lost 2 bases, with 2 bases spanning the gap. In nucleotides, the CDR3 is TGTGCCAGCAGTTCAAACTATGGCTACACCTTC. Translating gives CASSSNYGYTF.

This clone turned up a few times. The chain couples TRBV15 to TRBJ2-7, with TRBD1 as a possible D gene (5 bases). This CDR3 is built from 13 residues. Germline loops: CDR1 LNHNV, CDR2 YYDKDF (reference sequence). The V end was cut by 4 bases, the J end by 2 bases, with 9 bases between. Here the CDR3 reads CATSKGAAYEQYF. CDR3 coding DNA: TGTGCCACCAGCAAAGGGGCAGCCTACGAGCAGTACTTC.

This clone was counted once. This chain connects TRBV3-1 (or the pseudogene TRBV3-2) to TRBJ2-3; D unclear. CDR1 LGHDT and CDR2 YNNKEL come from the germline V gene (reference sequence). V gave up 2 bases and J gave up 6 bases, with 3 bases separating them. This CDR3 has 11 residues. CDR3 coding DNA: TGTGCCAGCAGCCAACTGGATACGCAGTATTTT. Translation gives CASSQLDTQYF.

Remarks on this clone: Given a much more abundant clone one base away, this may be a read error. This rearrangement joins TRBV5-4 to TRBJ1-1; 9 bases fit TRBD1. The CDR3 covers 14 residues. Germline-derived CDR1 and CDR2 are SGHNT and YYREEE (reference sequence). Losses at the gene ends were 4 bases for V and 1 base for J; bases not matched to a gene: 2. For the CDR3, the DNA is TGTGCCAGCAGCCCGGGACAGGGGAACACTGAAGCTTTCTTT. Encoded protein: CASSPGQGNTEAFF.

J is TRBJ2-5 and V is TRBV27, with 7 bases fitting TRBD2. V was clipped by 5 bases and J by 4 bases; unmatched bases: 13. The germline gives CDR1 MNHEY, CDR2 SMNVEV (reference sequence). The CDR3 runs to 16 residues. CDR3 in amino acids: CASSPGLGLVRETQYF. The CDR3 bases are TGTGCCAGCAGTCCCGGACTTGGACTAGTCAGAGAGACCCAGTACTTC.

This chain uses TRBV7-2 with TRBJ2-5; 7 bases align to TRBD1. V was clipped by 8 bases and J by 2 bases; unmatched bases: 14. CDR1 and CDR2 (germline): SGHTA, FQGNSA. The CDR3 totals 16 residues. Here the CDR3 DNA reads TGTGCCAGCTTGACAGGGACATGGAACCCACAAGAGACCCAGTACTTC. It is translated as CASLTGTWNPQETQYF. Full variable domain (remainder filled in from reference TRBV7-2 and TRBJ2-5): GAGVSQSPSNKVTEKGKDVELRCDPISGHTALYWYRQSLGQGLEFLIYFQGNSAPDKSGLPSDRFSAERTGGSVSTLTIQRTQQEDSAVYLCASLTGTWNPQETQYFGPGTRLLVL.

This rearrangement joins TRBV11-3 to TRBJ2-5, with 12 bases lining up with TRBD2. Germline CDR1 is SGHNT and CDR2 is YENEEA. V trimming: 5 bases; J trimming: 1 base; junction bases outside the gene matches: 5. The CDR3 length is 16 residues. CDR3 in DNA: TGTGCCAGCAGCCGACCACTAGCGGGAGGCCAAGAGACCCAGTACTTC. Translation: CASSRPLAGGQETQYF.

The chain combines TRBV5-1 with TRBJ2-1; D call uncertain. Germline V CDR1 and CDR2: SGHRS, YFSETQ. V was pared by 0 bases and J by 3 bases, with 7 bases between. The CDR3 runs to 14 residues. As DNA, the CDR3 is TGCGCCAGCAGCTTGGACTACTACTACAATGAGCAGTTCTTC. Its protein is CASSLDYYYNEQFF.

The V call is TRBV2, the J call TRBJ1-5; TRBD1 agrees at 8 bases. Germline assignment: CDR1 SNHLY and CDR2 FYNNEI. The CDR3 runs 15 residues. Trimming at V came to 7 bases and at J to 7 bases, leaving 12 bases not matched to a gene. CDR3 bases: TGTGCCAGCACAGGGGGCGCGGGTTCCGGGCAGCCCCAGCATTTT. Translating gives CASTGGAGSGQPQHF.

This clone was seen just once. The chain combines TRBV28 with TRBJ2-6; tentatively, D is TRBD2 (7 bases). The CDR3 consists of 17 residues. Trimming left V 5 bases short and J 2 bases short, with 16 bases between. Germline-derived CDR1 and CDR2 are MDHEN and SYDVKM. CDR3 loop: CASSATFGGPGANVLTF. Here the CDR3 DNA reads TGTGCCAGCAGTGCAACCTTCGGGGGGCCTGGGGCCAACGTCCTGACTTTC.

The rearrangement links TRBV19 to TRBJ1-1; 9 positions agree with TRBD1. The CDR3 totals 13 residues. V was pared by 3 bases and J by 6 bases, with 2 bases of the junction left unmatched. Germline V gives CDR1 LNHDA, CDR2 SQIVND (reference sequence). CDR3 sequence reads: CASSIRTGAEAFF. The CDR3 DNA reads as TGTGCCAGTAGTATCCGGACAGGGGCTGAAGCTTTCTTT.

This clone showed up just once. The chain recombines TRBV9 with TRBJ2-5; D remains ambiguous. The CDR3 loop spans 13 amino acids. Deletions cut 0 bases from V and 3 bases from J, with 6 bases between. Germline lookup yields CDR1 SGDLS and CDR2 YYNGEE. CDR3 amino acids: CASSVGSEETQYF. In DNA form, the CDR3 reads TGTGCCAGCAGCGTAGGGTCAGAAGAGACCCAGTACTTC. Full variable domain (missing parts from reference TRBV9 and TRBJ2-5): DSGVTQTPKHLITATGQRVTLRCSPRSGDLSVYWYQQSLDQGLQFLIQYYNGEERAKGNILERFSAQQFPDLHSELNLSSLELGDSALYFCASSVGSEETQYFGPGTRLLVL.

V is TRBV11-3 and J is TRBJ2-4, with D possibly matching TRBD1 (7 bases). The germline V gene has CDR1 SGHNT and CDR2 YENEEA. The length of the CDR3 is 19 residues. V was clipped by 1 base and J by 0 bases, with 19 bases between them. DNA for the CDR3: TGTGCCAGCAGCTTAGTCGGCAGGGGGGTACTTTTAGCCAAAAACATTCAGTACTTC. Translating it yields CASSLVGRGVLLAKNIQYF.

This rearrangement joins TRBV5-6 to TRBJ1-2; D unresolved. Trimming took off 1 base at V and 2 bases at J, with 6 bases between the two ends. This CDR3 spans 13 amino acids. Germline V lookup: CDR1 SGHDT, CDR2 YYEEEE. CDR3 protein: CASSLYRNYGYTF. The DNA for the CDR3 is TGTGCCAGCAGCTTGTACAGAAACTATGGCTACACCTTC.

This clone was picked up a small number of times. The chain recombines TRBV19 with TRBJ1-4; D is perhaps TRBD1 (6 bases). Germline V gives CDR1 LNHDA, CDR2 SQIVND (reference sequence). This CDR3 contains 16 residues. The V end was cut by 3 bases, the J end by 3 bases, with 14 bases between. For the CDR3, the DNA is TGTGCCAGTAGTATCCACAGGGCGAGGGCTAATGAAAAACTGTTTTTT. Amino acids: CASSIHRARANEKLFF.

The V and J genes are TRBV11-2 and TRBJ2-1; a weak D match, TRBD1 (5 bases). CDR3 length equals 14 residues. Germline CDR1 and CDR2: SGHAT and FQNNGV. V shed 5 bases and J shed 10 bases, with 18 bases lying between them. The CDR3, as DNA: TGTGCCAGCAGCCCTACAGGTTTGAGGCGGGAGCAGTTCTTC. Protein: CASSPTGLRREQFF.

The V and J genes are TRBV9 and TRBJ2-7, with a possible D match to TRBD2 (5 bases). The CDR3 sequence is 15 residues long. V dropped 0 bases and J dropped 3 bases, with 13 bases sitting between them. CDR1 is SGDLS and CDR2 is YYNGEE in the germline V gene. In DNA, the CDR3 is TGTGCCAGCAGCGTAGCTGGGGAGATGGGCTACGAGCAGTACTTC. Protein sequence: CASSVAGEMGYEQYF.

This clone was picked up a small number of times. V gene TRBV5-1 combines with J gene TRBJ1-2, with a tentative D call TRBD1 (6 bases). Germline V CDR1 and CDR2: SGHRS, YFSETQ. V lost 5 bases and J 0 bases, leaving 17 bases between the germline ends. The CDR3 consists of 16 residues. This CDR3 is CASRPAYRAPNYGYTF. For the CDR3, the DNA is TGCGCCAGCAGGCCAGCGTACAGGGCTCCTAACTATGGCTACACCTTC.

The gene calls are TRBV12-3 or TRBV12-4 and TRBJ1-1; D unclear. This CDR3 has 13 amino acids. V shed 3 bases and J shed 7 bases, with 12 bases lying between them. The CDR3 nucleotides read TGTGCCAGCAGTTTGTCAGGTGGACTTGAAGCTTTCTTT. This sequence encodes CASSLSGGLEAFF.